This T cell receptor (beta chain) originates from a study of T cells in Graves' hyperthyroidism and ophthalmopathy. Hyperthyroidism patients were newly diagnosed, had disease duration under 2 months, and were aged 18 to 65 years. RNA transcripts yielded amplified TCR beta CDR3 regions. The primer set for the first-round RT-PCR of the TCR CDR3 was HTBI. One entry per CDR3 protein, called by TCRdb with MiXCR from the multiplex PCR reads. This sample has under 800,000 distinct CDR3 sequences, with around 15% found just once. In germline, CDR1 is LNHDA, CDR2 SQIVND (reference sequence). The CDR3 length is 13 residues. V was trimmed by 3 bases and J by 5 bases, leaving 11 bases between them. The sample holds many counts of this clonotype.

This chain uses TRBV19 with TRBJ2-7; TRBD1 might be the D (5 bases). The TCR originated in a woman aged 18-29 years with Graves' hyperthyroidism. The sequenced sample was blood. CDR3: CASSMGPGDEQYF. The CDR3 coding sequence is TGTGCCAGTAGTATGGGGCCAGGCGACGAGCAGTACTTC.